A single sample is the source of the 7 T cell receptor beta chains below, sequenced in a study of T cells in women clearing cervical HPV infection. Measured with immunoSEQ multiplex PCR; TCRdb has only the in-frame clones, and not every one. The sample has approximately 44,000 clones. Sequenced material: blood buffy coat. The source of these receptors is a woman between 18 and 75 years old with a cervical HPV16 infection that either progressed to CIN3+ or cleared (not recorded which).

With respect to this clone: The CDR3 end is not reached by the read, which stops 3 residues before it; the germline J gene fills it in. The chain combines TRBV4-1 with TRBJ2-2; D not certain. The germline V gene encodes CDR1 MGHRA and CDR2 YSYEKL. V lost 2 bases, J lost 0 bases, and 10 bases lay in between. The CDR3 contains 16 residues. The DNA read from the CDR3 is TGCGCCAGCAGCCAATGGGCCCCCCCGAACACCGGGGAG. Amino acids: CASSQWAPPNTGE. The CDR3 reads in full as CASSQWAPPNTGELFF.

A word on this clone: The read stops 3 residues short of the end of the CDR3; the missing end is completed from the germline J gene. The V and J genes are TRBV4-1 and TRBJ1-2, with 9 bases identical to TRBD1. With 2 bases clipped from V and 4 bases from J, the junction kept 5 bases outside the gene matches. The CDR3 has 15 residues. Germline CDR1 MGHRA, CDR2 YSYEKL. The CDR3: CASSQIGQGSYGYTF. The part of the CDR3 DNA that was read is TGCGCCAGCAGCCAAATCGGACAGGGGAGCTATGGC.

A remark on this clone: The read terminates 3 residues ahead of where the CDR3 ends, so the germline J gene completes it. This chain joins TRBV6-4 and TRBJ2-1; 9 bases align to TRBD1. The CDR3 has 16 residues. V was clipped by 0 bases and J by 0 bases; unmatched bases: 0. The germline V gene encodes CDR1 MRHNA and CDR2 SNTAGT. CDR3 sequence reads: CASSDSTGGSYNEQFF. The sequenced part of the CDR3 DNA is TGTGCCAGCAGTGACTCGACAGGGGGCTCCTACAATGAG.

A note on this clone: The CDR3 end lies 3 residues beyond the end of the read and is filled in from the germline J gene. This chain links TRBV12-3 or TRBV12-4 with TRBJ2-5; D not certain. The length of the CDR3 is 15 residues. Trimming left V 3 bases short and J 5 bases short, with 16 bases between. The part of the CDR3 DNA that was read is TGTGCCAGCAGTTTCCTTAGGCATCCAGCGGAGACC. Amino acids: CASSFLRHPAET. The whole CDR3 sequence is CASSFLRHPAETQYF.

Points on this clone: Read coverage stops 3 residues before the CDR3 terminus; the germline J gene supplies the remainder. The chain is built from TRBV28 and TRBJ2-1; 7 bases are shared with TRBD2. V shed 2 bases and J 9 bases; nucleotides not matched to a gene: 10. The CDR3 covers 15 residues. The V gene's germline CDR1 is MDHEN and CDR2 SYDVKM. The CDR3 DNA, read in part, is TGTGCCAGCAGTTTAGACCAGCGGGAAGGAGGTGAG. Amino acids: CASSLDQREGGE. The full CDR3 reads CASSLDQREGGEQFF.

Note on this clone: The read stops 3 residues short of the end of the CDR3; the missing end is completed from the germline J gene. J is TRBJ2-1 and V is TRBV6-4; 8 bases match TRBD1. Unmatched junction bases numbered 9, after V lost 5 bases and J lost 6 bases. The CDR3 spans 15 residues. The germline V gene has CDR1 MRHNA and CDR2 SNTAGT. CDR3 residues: CASSPRTGSVNEQFF. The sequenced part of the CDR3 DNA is TGTGCCAGCAGTCCAAGGACAGGGTCTGTCAATGAG.

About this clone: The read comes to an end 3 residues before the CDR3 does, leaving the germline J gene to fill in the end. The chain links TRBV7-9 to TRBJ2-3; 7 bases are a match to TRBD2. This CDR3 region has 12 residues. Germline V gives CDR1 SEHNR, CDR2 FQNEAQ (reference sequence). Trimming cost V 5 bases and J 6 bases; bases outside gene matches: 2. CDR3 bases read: TGTGCCAGCAGCCCCGGGGGGGATACG. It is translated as CASSPGGDT. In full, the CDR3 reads CASSPGGDTQYF.